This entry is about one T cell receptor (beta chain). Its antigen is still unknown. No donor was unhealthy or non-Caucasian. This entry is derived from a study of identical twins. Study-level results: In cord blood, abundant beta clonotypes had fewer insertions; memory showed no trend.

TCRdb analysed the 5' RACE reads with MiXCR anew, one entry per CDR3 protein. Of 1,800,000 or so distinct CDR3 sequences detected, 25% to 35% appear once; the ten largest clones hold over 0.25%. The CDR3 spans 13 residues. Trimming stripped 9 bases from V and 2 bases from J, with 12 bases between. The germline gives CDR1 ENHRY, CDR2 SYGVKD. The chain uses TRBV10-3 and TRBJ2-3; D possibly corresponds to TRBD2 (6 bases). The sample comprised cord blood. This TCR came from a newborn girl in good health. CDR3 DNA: TGTGCCATTGGCGGACTACCCACAGATACGCAGTATTTT. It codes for CAIGGLPTDTQYF.